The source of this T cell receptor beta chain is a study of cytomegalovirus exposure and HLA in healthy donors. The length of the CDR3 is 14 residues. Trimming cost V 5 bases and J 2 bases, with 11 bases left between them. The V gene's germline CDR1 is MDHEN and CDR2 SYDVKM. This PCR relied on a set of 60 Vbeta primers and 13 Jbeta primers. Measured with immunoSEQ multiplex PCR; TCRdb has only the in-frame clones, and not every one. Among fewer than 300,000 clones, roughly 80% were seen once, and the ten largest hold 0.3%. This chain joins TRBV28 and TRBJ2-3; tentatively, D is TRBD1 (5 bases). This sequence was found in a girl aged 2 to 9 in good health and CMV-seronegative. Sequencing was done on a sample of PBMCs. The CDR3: CASSPDMDTDTQYF. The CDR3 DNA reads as TGTGCCAGCAGTCCGGACATGGACACAGATACGCAGTATTTT.